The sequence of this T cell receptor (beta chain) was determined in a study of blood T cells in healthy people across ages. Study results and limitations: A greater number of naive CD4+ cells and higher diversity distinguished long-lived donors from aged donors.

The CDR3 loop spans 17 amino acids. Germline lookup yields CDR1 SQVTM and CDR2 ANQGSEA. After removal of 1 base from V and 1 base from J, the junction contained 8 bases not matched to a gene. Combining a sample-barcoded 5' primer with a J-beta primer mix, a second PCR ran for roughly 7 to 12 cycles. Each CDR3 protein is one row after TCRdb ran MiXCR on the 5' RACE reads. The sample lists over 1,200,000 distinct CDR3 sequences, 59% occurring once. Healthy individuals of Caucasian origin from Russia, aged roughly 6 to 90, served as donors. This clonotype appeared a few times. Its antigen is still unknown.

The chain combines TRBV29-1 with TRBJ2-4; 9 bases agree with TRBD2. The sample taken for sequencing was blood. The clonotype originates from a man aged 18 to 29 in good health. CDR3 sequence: CSVEGASGETAKNIQYF. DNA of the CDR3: TGCAGCGTTGAAGGAGCTAGCGGGGAGACGGCCAAAAACATTCAGTACTTC.